This record covers a single TCR beta chain. Its binding antigen is unknown. No base quality information exists; no much larger clone differs at one position. The sample belongs to a study of blood T cell repertoires in COVID-19 (dated by TCRdb to 2020 to 2021). For context, the study as a whole: The collaborator samples originated in the United States, Italy and Spain and spanned the acute and convalescent phases of COVID-19. The material from the prospective study consisted of cDNA or gDNA derived from T cells, B-cell-depleted T cells, or PBMCs. Deeply sampled blood TCRbeta repertoires from subjects exposed to, actively infected with, or recovered from COVID-19 were included in the dataset. A freely available public database, intended as a resource for researchers studying the immune response to SARS-CoV-2, is where the repertoires were released. Samples came from the ongoing ImmuneRACE study (first 160 participants) plus 1,254 subjects from 6 global collaborators. Nearly every sample came with metadata listing a de-identified subject ID, COVID-19 status, age in years and sex. Where HLA class I and class II types were available, the types were taken from metadata supplied by the sample provider, not from assay-based typing. What the work shows at the level of the full study, not this receptor alone: The amount of clinical and demographic metadata varied by source and participant and was provided uncurated.

CDR1 and CDR2 (SGHNT, YENEEA) derive from the germline V gene. The CDR3 holds 12 amino acids from the cysteine to the phenylalanine. Only the CDR3 portion is preserved as DNA: 36 bases, with reading frame beginning at the first base. V is pruned by 5 bases and J by 5 bases, leaving 3 bases of the junction without a gene match. Each collaborating institution followed its own protocols to collect whole blood in K2EDTA tubes. For TCRbeta analysis, collaborators shipped samples as frozen whole blood, isolated PBMCs, or DNA extracted from either of those sample types. TCRbeta CDR3 regions were amplified from genomic DNA by means of the immunoSEQ Assay, a bias-controlled multiplex PCR. Under the source paper's analysis protocol: The number of nucleated cells in each sample was estimated from the amplification of reference gene primers within the assay. To quantify the absolute abundance of each unique TCRbeta CDR3 rearrangement, sequence reads were collapsed and filtered. For each sample, productive Simpson clonality was calculated as the square root of Simpson's diversity index across productive rearrangements. Here the immuneACCESS table is served through TCRdb, limited to in-frame sequences with V and J called. Missing clones are a known gap in these copies; in checked studies unresolved V genes cover under half, and the rest lacks a known reason. For V, J and clone size, that table is used; D and trimming come from the DNA. The sample table shows about 260,000 clones, and approximately 86% are seen once. Of the sample, around 8.8% is held by the ten largest clones.

Input material: peripheral blood. The clonotype originates from a man between 40 and 49 years old with active or convalescent COVID-19. This chain joins TRBV11-3 to TRBJ2-7; TRBD1 aligns with 7 central bases. In nucleotides, the sequence is TGTGCCAGCAGCCCGGACAGGAACGAGCAGTACTTC. Its amino acids are CASSPDRNEQYF.